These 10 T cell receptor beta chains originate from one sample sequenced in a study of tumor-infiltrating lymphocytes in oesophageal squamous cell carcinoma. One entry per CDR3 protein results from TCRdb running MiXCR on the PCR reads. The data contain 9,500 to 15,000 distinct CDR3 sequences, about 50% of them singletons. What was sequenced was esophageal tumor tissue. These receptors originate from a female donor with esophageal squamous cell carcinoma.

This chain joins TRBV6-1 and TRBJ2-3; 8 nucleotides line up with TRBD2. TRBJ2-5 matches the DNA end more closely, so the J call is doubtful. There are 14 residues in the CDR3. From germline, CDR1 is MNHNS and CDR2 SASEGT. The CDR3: CASRRGGQEETQYF. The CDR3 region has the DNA TGTGCCAGCAGACGGGGGGGCCAGGAAGAGACCCAGTACTTC.

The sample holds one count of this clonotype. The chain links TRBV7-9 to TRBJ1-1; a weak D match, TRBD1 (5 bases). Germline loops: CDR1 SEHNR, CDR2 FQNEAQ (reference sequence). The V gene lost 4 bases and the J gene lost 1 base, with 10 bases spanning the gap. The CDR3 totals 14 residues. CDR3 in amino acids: CASSSTGENTEAFF. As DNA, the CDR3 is TGTGCCAGCAGCTCCACAGGTGAGAACACTGAAGCTTTCTTT. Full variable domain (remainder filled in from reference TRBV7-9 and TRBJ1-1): DTGVSQNPRHKITKRGQNVTFRCDPISEHNRLYWYRQTLGQGPEFLTYFQNEAQLEKSRLLSDRFSAERPKGSFSTLEIQRTEQGDSAMYLCASSSTGENTEAFFGQGTRLTVV.

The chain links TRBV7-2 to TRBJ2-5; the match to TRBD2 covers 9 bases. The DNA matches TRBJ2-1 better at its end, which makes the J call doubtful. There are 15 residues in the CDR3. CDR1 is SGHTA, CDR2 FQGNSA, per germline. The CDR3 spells CASSQLAGSYNEQFF. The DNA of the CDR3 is TGTGCCAGCAGCCAGCTAGCGGGATCCTACAATGAGCAGTTCTTC.

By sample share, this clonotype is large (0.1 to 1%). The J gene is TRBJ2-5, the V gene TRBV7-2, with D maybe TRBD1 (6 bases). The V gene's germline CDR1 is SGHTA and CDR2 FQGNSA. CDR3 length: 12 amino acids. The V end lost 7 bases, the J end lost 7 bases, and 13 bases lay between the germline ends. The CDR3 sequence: CASTLLGGTQYF. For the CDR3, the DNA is TGTGCCAGCACCCTCTTAGGGGGGACCCAGTACTTC.

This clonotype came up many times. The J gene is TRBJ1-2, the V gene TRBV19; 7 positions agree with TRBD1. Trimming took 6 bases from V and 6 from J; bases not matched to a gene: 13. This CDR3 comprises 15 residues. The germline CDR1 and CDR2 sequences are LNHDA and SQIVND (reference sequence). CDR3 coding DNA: TGTGCCAGTAGCCACACAGGGGTATGGGGTCATGGCTACACCTTC. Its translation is CASSHTGVWGHGYTF. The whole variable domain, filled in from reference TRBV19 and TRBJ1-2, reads DGGITQSPKYLFRKEGQNVTLSCEQNLNHDAMYWYRQDPGQGLRLIYYSQIVNDFQKGDIAEGYSVSREKKESFPLTVTSAQKNPTAFYLCASSHTGVWGHGYTFGSGTRLTVV.

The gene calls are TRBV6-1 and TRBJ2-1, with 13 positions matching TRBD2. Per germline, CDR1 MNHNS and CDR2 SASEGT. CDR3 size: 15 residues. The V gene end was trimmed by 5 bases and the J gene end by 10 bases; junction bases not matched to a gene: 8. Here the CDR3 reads CASSQPGLAGLEQFF. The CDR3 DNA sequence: TGTGCCAGCAGTCAACCGGGACTAGCGGGACTCGAGCAGTTCTTC.

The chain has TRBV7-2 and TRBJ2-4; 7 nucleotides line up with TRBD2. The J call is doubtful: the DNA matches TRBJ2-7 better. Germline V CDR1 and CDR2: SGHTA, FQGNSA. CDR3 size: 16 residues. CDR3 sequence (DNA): TGTGCCAGCAGCTTGAATAGCGGGCCGCAAACCTACGAGCAGTACTTC. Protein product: CASSLNSGPQTYEQYF.

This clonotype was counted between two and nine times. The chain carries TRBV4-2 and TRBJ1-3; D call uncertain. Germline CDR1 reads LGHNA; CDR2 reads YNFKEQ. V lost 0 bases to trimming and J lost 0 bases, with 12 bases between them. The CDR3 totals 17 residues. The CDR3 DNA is TGTGCCAGCAGCCAAGATCTTGGGCACCACTCTGGAAACACCATATATTTT. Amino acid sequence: CASSQDLGHHSGNTIYF.

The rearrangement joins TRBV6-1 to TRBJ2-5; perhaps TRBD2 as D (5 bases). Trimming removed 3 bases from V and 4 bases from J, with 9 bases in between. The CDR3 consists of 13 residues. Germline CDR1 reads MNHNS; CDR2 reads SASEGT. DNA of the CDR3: TGTGCCAGCAGTGAGCAAGGGAGAGAGACCCAGTACTTC. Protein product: CASSEQGRETQYF.

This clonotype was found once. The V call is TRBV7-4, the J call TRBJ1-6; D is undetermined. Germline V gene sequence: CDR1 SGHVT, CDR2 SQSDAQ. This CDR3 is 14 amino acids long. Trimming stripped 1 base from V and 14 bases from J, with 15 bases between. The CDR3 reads CASSLGATAGTLHF. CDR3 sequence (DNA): TGTGCCAGCAGCTTAGGGGCAACGGCTGGGACCCTCCACTTT.